This TCR beta chain was documented in a study of blood T cells in healthy people across ages. This CDR3 has 14 amino acids. V lost 0 bases and J 5 bases, leaving 13 bases between the germline ends. CDR1 and CDR2 from the germline V gene are DFQATT and SNEGSKA (reference sequence). A second PCR, run for roughly 7 to 12 cycles, used a sample-barcoded 5' primer plus a J-beta primer mix. TCRdb reprocessed the 5' RACE reads via MiXCR and lists one record per CDR3 protein. In the table there are about 1.6 million distinct CDR3 sequences, roughly 30% of which are singletons. Specimen: blood. The origin of this receptor is a woman in her 30s in good health. J is TRBJ1-1 and V is TRBV20-1; no reliable D call. Here the CDR3 reads CSARDLAGGTEAFF. CDR3 nucleotide sequence: TGCAGTGCTAGAGATTTAGCCGGAGGGACTGAAGCTTTCTTT.